This T cell receptor (beta chain) was captured in a study of cytomegalovirus exposure and HLA in healthy donors. The PCR was carried out with 60 Vbeta primers and 13 Jbeta primers. Clones were read by immunoSEQ multiplex PCR, and TCRdb kept only the in-frame ones, dropping some. Found here are some 140,000 clones, 70% to 80% of them singletons; the top ten hold roughly 7.1%. CDR3 length: 16 residues. CDR1 is SGDLS and CDR2 is YYNGEE in the germline V gene. Trimming removed 0 bases at V and 4 bases at J, with 17 bases between. This receptor was identified in a man younger than 45 in good health and CMV-seropositive. The chain couples TRBV9 to TRBJ2-7; tentative D call: TRBD2 (7 bases). The sample comprised PBMCs. Here the CDR3 reads CASSVGGEGGRYEQYF. Here the CDR3 DNA reads TGTGCCAGCAGCGTAGGCGGGGAGGGGGGCAGGTACGAGCAGTACTTC.